This TCR beta chain was captured by sequencing in a study of blood T cell repertoires in COVID-19. Study in general: Samples of COVID-19 (acute and convalescent) were obtained from the United States, Italy and Spain.

CDR3 length equals 14 residues. Germline lookup yields CDR1 MGHRA and CDR2 YSYEKL. The germline V and J ends were trimmed by 1 base and 3 bases, with 10 bases remaining between them. Authors' processing steps: Reference gene primer amplification gave estimated nucleated cell counts. Assay used: immunoSEQ multiplex PCR; TCRdb lists only in-frame clones, some missing. V and J calls and clone size are those listed in that table; D and trimming were worked out from the DNA. The sample includes around 270,000 clones, approximately 86% of them seen just once. The chain joins TRBV4-1 to TRBJ2-7, with D possibly TRBD2 on 5 matching bases. The clonotype comes from a man between 40 and 49 years old who had recovered from COVID-19. The material sequenced was peripheral blood. CDR3 nucleotides: TGCGCCAGCAGCCAAGCGGGGATACACTACGAGCAGTACTTC. This codes for CASSQAGIHYEQYF.